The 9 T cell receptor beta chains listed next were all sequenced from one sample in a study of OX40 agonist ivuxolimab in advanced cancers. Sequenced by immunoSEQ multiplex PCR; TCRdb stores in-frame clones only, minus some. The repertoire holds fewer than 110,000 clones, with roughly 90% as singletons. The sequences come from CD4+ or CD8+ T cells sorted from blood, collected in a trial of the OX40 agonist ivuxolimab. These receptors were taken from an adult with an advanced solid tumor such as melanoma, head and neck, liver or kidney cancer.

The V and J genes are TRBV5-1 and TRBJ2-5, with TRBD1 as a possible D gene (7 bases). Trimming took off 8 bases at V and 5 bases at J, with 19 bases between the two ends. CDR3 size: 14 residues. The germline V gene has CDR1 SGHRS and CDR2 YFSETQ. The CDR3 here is CASAARDSGETQYF. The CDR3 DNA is TGCGCCAGTGCCGCCCGGGACAGCGGGGAGACCCAGTACTTC.

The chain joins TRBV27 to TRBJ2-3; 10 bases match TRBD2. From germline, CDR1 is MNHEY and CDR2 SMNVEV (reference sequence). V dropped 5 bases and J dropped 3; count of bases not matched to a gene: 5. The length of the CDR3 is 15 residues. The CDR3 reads CASSPSGRGTDTQYF. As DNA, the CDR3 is TGTGCCAGCAGTCCTAGCGGGAGAGGGACAGATACGCAGTATTTT.

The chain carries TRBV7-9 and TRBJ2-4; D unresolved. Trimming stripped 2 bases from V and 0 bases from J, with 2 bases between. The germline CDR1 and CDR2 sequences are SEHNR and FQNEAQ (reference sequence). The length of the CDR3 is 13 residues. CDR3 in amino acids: CASSLIAKNIQYF. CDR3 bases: TGTGCCAGCAGCTTAATAGCCAAAAACATTCAGTACTTC.

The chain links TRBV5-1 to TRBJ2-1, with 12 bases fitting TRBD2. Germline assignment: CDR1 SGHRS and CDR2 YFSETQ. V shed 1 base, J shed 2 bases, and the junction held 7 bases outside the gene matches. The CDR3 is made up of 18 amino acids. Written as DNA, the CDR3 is TGCGCCAGCAGCTTGTGGGCTAGCGGGAGGGGAACCTACAATGAGCAGTTCTTC. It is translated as CASSLWASGRGTYNEQFF. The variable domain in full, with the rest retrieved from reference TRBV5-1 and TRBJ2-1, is KAGVTQTPRYLIKTRGQQVTLSCSPISGHRSVSWYQQTPGQGLQFLFEYFSETQRNKGNFPGRFSGRQFSNSRSEMNVSTLELGDSALYLCASSLWASGRGTYNEQFFGPGTRLTVL.

The CDR3: CASSLGSGTTGNTIYF. CDR3 bases: TGCGCCAGCAGCTTGGGGTCCGGTACCACCGGAAACACCATATATTTT. This rearrangement joins TRBV5-1 to TRBJ1-3; the D is unclear. The CDR3 spans 16 residues. Looked up from germline, CDR1 is SGHRS and CDR2 is YFSETQ. Trimming cost V 0 bases and J 4 bases, with 14 bases left between them. The complete variable domain, with remaining parts taken from reference TRBV5-1 and TRBJ1-3, reads KAGVTQTPRYLIKTRGQQVTLSCSPISGHRSVSWYQQTPGQGLQFLFEYFSETQRNKGNFPGRFSGRQFSNSRSEMNVSTLELGDSALYLCASSLGSGTTGNTIYFGEGSWLTVV.

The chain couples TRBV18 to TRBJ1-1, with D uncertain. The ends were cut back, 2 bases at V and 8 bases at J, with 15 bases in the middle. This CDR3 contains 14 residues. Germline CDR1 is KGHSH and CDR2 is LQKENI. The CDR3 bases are TGTGCCAGCTCACCAGGGAGGCCACCACTGGAAGCTTTCTTT. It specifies CASSPGRPPLEAFF.

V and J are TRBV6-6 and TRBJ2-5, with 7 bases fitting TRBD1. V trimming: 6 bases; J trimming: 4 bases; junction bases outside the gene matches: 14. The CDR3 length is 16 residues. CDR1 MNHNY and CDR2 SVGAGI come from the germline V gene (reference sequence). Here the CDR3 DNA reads TGTGCCAGCAGCCCAACTTCTGGACAGGCACGAGAGACCCAGTACTTC. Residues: CASSPTSGQARETQYF.

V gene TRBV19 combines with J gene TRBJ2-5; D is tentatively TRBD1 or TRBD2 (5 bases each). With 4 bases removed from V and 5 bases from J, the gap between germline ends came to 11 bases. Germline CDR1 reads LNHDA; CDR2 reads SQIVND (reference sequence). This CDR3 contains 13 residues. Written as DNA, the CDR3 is TGTGCCAGTAGTAAACGGGACCGGGAGACCCAGTACTTC. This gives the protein CASSKRDRETQYF.

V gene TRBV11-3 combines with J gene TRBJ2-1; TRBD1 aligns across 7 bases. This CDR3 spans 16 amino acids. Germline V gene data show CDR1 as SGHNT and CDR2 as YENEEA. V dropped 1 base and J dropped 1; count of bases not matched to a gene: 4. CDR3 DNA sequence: TGTGCCAGCAGCTTAGGGGGACAGTCTTCCTACAATGAGCAGTTCTTC. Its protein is CASSLGGQSSYNEQFF.